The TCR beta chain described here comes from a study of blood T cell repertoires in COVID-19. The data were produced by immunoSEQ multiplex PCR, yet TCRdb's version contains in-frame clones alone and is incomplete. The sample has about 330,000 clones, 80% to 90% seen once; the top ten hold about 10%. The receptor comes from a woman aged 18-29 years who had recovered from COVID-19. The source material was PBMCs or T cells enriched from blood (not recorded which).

CDR3 loop: CASSPSSGGAWETQYF. The DNA of the CDR3 is TGTGCCAGCAGCCCCTCGAGCGGGGGGGCCTGGGAGACCCAGTACTTC. The V and J genes are TRBV7-2 and TRBJ2-5; 10 bases align to TRBD2. V was clipped by 5 bases and J by 5 bases; unmatched bases: 11. Germline V gives CDR1 SGHTA, CDR2 FQGNSA. The CDR3 is 16 amino acids.